The rows below give T cell receptor beta chains drawn from one sample of a study of cytomegalovirus exposure and HLA in healthy donors. Using immunoSEQ multiplex PCR, the repertoire was profiled, and TCRdb retains in-frame clones only, with some absent. The sample holds some 150,000 clones, almost 80% seen once. The sample was PBMCs. All receptors come from a male donor in good health and CMV-seronegative. The CDR3 runs from the conserved cysteine through the conserved F or W. Fields, in order: V gene, clone size, D gene, CDR3 length, J gene, CDR3 DNA, CDR3 protein. The D gene is left open where the match is weak. Only some rows state a clone size, as once, few, many or a class for expanded clones.

V: TRBV6-6
size: -
D: -
length: 15
J: TRBJ1-2
DNA: TGTGCCAGCAGTTACGCGGACTACCTTAACTATGGCTACACCTTC
CDR3: CASSYADYLNYGYTF

V: TRBV6-5
size: -
D: -
length: 15
J: TRBJ1-1
DNA: TGTGCCAGCAGTTACGTCGGGACAACGAACACTGAAGCTTTCTTT
CDR3: CASSYVGTTNTEAFF

V: TRBV19
size: -
D: TRBD1
length: 15
J: TRBJ1-2
DNA: TGTGCCAGTAGTATAGCCACGGACAGGAACTATGGCTACACCTTC
CDR3: CASSIATDRNYGYTF

V: TRBV19
size: -
D: TRBD2
length: 12
J: TRBJ2-7
DNA: TGTGCCAGTAGTACCGGGGGGTACGAGCAGTACTTC
CDR3: CASSTGGYEQYF

V: TRBV5-6
size: -
D: -
length: 19
J: TRBJ1-6
DNA: TGTGCCAGCAGCCTGAACAGGCCTACAGGGACCCACTATAATTCACCCCTCCACTTT
CDR3: CASSLNRPTGTHYNSPLHF

V: TRBV4-1
size: -
D: TRBD2
length: 15
J: TRBJ2-7
DNA: TGCGCCAGCAGCCCGACTAGCGGAGGGAGCCACGAGCAGTACTTC
CDR3: CASSPTSGGSHEQYF

V: TRBV6-1
size: -
D: -
length: 13
J: TRBJ1-5
DNA: TGTGCCAGCAGTGATTTCGAGGATCAGCCCCAGCATTTT
CDR3: CASSDFEDQPQHF

V: TRBV19
size: -
D: TRBD2
length: 16
J: TRBJ2-1
DNA: TGTGCCAGTAAGGGCGGGGGGGCCGGGTCCTACAATGAGCAGTTCTTC
CDR3: CASKGGGAGSYNEQFF

V: TRBV4-3
size: -
D: -
length: 15
J: TRBJ2-7
DNA: TGCGCCAGCAGCCAAGACCTAGGTGGCTCCTACGAGCAGTACTTC
CDR3: CASSQDLGGSYEQYF

V: TRBV15
size: -
D: -
length: 16
J: TRBJ1-1
DNA: TGTGCCACCAGCAGAGGGTTGGGACAAATGAACACTGAAGCTTTCTTT
CDR3: CATSRGLGQMNTEAFF

V: TRBV9
size: -
D: TRBD2
length: 15
J: TRBJ2-3
DNA: TGTGCCAGCAGCACTAGCGGCGTCGACACAGATACGCAGTATTTT
CDR3: CASSTSGVDTDTQYF

V: TRBV28
size: -
D: TRBD2
length: 14
J: TRBJ2-5
DNA: TGTGCCAGCAGGTCCGGGGGAGGGCAAGAGACCCAGTACTTC
CDR3: CASRSGGGQETQYF

V: TRBV6-1
size: -
D: TRBD1
length: 12
J: TRBJ1-1
DNA: TGTGCCAGCAGTCACAGGGGAACTGAAGCTTTCTTT
CDR3: CASSHRGTEAFF

V: TRBV11-1
size: few
D: TRBD2
length: 15
J: TRBJ2-1
DNA: TGTGCCAGCAGTCTTAGCGGGGGATCCTACAATGAGCAGTTCTTC
CDR3: CASSLSGGSYNEQFF

V: TRBV6-6
size: -
D: TRBD1
length: 13
J: TRBJ1-2
DNA: TGTGCCAGCAGACGCGGACAGGGCTATGGCTACACCTTC
CDR3: CASRRGQGYGYTF

V: TRBV27
size: -
D: TRBD1
length: 15
J: TRBJ2-7
DNA: TGTGCCAGCAGGCTGGGACAGGGCCCCTACTACGAGCAGTACTTC
CDR3: CASRLGQGPYYEQYF

V: TRBV2
size: -
D: -
length: 13
J: TRBJ1-2
DNA: TGTGCCAGCAGTGAAGCGGCCGGACTTGGCTACACCTTC
CDR3: CASSEAAGLGYTF

V: TRBV5-4
size: few
D: TRBD1
length: 15
J: TRBJ2-7
DNA: TGTGCCAGCAGCGAGGGACAGGCTGTTTCCTACGAGCAGTACTTC
CDR3: CASSEGQAVSYEQYF

V: TRBV7-9
size: few
D: TRBD2
length: 18
J: TRBJ2-2
DNA: TGTTCCAGCAGCTTACCACCGAGACTAGCGGGAAGGACCGGGGAGCTGTTTTTT
CDR3: CSSSLPPRLAGRTGELFF

V: TRBV11-2
size: -
D: TRBD1
length: 15
J: TRBJ2-5
DNA: TGTGCCAGCAGCAATTGGGACAGCCTAGAGGAGACCCAGTACTTC
CDR3: CASSNWDSLEETQYF

V: TRBV9
size: -
D: TRBD2
length: 16
J: TRBJ2-3
DNA: TGTGCCAGCAGCGAGGGGACTAGCGGGATCTCAGATACGCAGTATTTT
CDR3: CASSEGTSGISDTQYF

V: TRBV28
size: -
D: TRBD1
length: 15
J: TRBJ1-5
DNA: TGTGCCAGCAGGGAGTGGGGGACAGGCAATCAGCCCCAGCATTTT
CDR3: CASREWGTGNQPQHF

V: TRBV19
size: -
D: TRBD1
length: 13
J: TRBJ1-2
DNA: TGTGCCAGCGGACAGGGACATAACTATGGCTACACCTTC
CDR3: CASGQGHNYGYTF

V: TRBV7-9
size: -
D: TRBD1
length: 15
J: TRBJ2-7
DNA: TGTTCCAGCAGCTTCGACAGGGTGAGCTCCTACGAGCAGTACTTC
CDR3: CSSSFDRVSSYEQYF

V: TRBV11-3
size: -
D: -
length: 11
J: TRBJ2-7
DNA: TGTGCCAGCAGCCTGTACTACGAGCAGTACTTC
CDR3: CASSLYYEQYF

V: TRBV30
size: -
D: -
length: 13
J: TRBJ2-1
DNA: TGTGCCTGGAGTGTACAAAGTAACAATGAGCAGTTCTTC
CDR3: CAWSVQSNNEQFF

V: TRBV25-1
size: -
D: -
length: 15
J: TRBJ1-1
DNA: TGTGCCAGCAGCGAAAGGGAGGCAGGGAACACTGAAGCTTTCTTT
CDR3: CASSEREAGNTEAFF

V: TRBV2
size: -
D: TRBD2
length: 14
J: TRBJ2-7
DNA: TGTGCCAGCAGGGGTACTAGCGTGGAGTACGAGCAGTACTTC
CDR3: CASRGTSVEYEQYF

V: TRBV19
size: -
D: TRBD1
length: 14
J: TRBJ2-3
DNA: TGTGCCAGTAGTAGACAGGGGGCCGGAGATACGCAGTATTTT
CDR3: CASSRQGAGDTQYF

V: TRBV6-5
size: few
D: -
length: 13
J: TRBJ1-1
DNA: TGTGCCAGCAGTTACGACGGGTACACTGAAGCTTTCTTT
CDR3: CASSYDGYTEAFF

V: TRBV9
size: few
D: -
length: 15
J: TRBJ1-1
DNA: TGTGCCAGCAGCGTAGCCCGGGAGGGGGGAACTGAAGCTTTCTTT
CDR3: CASSVAREGGTEAFF

V: TRBV6-1
size: -
D: -
length: 14
J: TRBJ1-4
DNA: TGTGCCAGTAACTACGACTGGTCCAATGAAAAACTGTTTTTT
CDR3: CASNYDWSNEKLFF

V: TRBV7-3
size: -
D: TRBD1
length: 14
J: TRBJ2-7
DNA: TGTGCCAGCAGCTTATTAGGGGGCGGTTACGGGCAGTACTTC
CDR3: CASSLLGGGYGQYF

V: TRBV6-5
size: -
D: TRBD1
length: 14
J: TRBJ1-6
DNA: TGTGCCAGCAGTCCGGGACAGGGGGGTTCACCCCTCCACTTT
CDR3: CASSPGQGGSPLHF

V: TRBV9
size: -
D: TRBD2
length: 17
J: TRBJ2-1
DNA: TGTGCCAGCAGCGCGGGACTAGCGGGGGGAATGGACAATGAGCAGTTCTTC
CDR3: CASSAGLAGGMDNEQFF

V: TRBV5-5
size: -
D: TRBD2
length: 14
J: TRBJ2-2
DNA: TGTGCCAGCATTAGAGCGGGGGCGGTCGGGGAGCTGTTTTTT
CDR3: CASIRAGAVGELFF

V: TRBV6-5
size: -
D: TRBD2
length: 15
J: TRBJ2-3
DNA: TGTGCCAGCAGTTACTCTCTAGCGGGGGTATATACGCAGTATTTT
CDR3: CASSYSLAGVYTQYF

V: TRBV2
size: -
D: TRBD2
length: 14
J: TRBJ2-5
DNA: TGTGCCAGCAGGGTAGCGGGAGGTTTCGAGACCCAGTACTTC
CDR3: CASRVAGGFETQYF

V: TRBV7-2
size: -
D: -
length: 17
J: TRBJ1-1
DNA: TGTGCCAGCAGCCCCGTCGGGAACCGTTTACGGAACACTGAAGCTTTCTTT
CDR3: CASSPVGNRLRNTEAFF

V: TRBV9
size: -
D: -
length: 12
J: TRBJ2-3
DNA: TGTGCCAGCAGCGTAGACAGAGATACGCAGTATTTT
CDR3: CASSVDRDTQYF

V: TRBV11-2
size: -
D: TRBD2
length: 15
J: TRBJ2-1
DNA: TGTGCCAGCACCCCTGGGGCGGGGGCCTACAATGAGCAGTTCTTC
CDR3: CASTPGAGAYNEQFF

V: TRBV30
size: -
D: TRBD2
length: 16
J: TRBJ2-3
DNA: TGTGCCTGGAGTGTAACCTCGGGGGGTAGCACAGATACGCAGTATTTT
CDR3: CAWSVTSGGSTDTQYF

V: TRBV11-3
size: -
D: TRBD1
length: 15
J: TRBJ2-7
DNA: TGTGCCAGCAGGACCGGACAGGCTCCCTCCTACGAGCAGTACTTC
CDR3: CASRTGQAPSYEQYF

V: TRBV28
size: -
D: -
length: 15
J: TRBJ1-3
DNA: TGTGCCAGCAGTCCCGGACACTTGGAGGGAAACACCATATATTTT
CDR3: CASSPGHLEGNTIYF

V: TRBV7-9
size: once
D: -
length: 13
J: TRBJ2-7
DNA: TGTGCCAGCAGCTTAGAGGCTGGGCACGAGCAGTACTTC
CDR3: CASSLEAGHEQYF

V: TRBV11-3
size: -
D: TRBD2
length: 16
J: TRBJ2-7
DNA: TGTGCCAGCAGCTTAGATTTGGGAGGGACGGTCCACGAGCAGTACTTC
CDR3: CASSLDLGGTVHEQYF

V: TRBV7-9
size: -
D: -
length: 17
J: TRBJ1-5
DNA: TGTTCCAGCAGCTTAGGGCCCGGAGAAGGAACCCTTCAGCCCCAGCATTTT
CDR3: CSSSLGPGEGTLQPQHF

V: TRBV6-5
size: -
D: TRBD1
length: 15
J: TRBJ1-2
DNA: TGTGCCAGCAGGGAGTATGTGACAGGGAACTATGGCTACACCTTC
CDR3: CASREYVTGNYGYTF

V: TRBV7-2
size: -
D: TRBD2
length: 16
J: TRBJ2-4
DNA: TGTGCCAGCAGCTTAGGTAGCGGGAGGGCCAAAAACATTCAGTACTTC
CDR3: CASSLGSGRAKNIQYF

V: TRBV6-1
size: -
D: TRBD1
length: 14
J: TRBJ2-7
DNA: TGTGCCAGCAGTGAACCGGGACAGGGGTACGAGCAGTACTTC
CDR3: CASSEPGQGYEQYF

V: TRBV29-1
size: -
D: -
length: 16
J: TRBJ1-4
DNA: TGCAGCGTTGCCAAACTTCAGGGGCCGGTTAATGAAAAACTGTTTTTT
CDR3: CSVAKLQGPVNEKLFF

V: TRBV27
size: -
D: -
length: 13
J: TRBJ2-7
DNA: TGTGCCAGCAGCCTCTCCTCGGCCTACGAGCAGTACTTC
CDR3: CASSLSSAYEQYF

V: TRBV7-2
size: -
D: TRBD2
length: 14
J: TRBJ2-1
DNA: TGTGCCAGCAGCTTACGCGGGAGCTACAATGAGCAGTTCTTC
CDR3: CASSLRGSYNEQFF

V: TRBV2
size: -
D: TRBD1
length: 15
J: TRBJ2-1
DNA: TGTGCCAGCAGAAACAGGGGAATCGTTTACAATGAGCAGTTCTTC
CDR3: CASRNRGIVYNEQFF

V: TRBV7-3
size: -
D: -
length: 14
J: TRBJ2-2
DNA: TGTGCCAGCAGTGGAGGGGCTTACACCGGGGAGCTGTTTTTT
CDR3: CASSGGAYTGELFF

V: TRBV10-3
size: -
D: -
length: 13
J: TRBJ2-7
DNA: TGTGCCATCAGTGGGAGGCCTAACTACGAGCAGTACTTC
CDR3: CAISGRPNYEQYF